This T cell receptor beta chain stems from a study of cytomegalovirus exposure and HLA in healthy donors. Study in general: HLA-typed donors were the source of 83 million or so unique TCRs held in an early data release.

This clone has just one count. Its antigen is not known. The PCR ran on 60 Vbeta and 13 Jbeta primers. The repertoire was sequenced with immunoSEQ multiplex PCR; TCRdb's copy has only in-frame clones and lacks some. The sample lists roughly 150,000 clones, 82% occurring once. The germline CDR1 and CDR2 sequences are SGHDN and FVKESK. Trimming removed 3 bases from V and 0 bases from J, with 5 bases in between. The CDR3 spans 13 residues. The study's findings and limits: Presence/absence analyses assumed roughly uniform sequencing depth across donors, which may not hold.

The chain couples TRBV14 to TRBJ1-1; D is ambiguous. Sequenced: PBMCs. The source is a woman aged 45-65 years in good health and CMV-seropositive. The DNA for the CDR3 is TGTGCCAGCAGCCAGCACATGAACACTGAAGCTTTCTTT. Protein sequence: CASSQHMNTEAFF.